Listed here is a single T cell receptor (beta chain). As yet, its antigen is unknown. PCR involved 60 Vbeta and 13 Jbeta primers. Assay used: immunoSEQ multiplex PCR; TCRdb lists only in-frame clones, some missing. The sample includes 110,000 or so clones, 81% of them seen just once. The V gene's germline CDR1 is SGHAT and CDR2 FQNNGV. The V end was cut by 11 bases, the J end by 0 bases, with 14 bases between. The CDR3 is 13 amino acids. This entry comes from a study of cytomegalovirus exposure and HLA in healthy donors. Study-level points and caveats: 150 or so TCR beta chains were listed as cytomegalovirus-associated. An analysis that came later showed most CMV-associated TCR beta chains appearing HLA-restricted. A later analysis found common viral pathogens apparently linked to several of the most significant clusters.

This clonotype was sampled from a woman aged 40 to 50 in good health and CMV-seronegative. Input material: PBMCs. The J gene is TRBJ2-7, the V gene TRBV11-2; D might be TRBD2 (5 bases). The CDR3 region has the DNA TGTGCCGGCACCGAGACTAACTCCTACGAGCAGTACTTC. This codes for CAGTETNSYEQYF.